This T cell receptor beta chain was profiled in a study of OX40 agonist ivuxolimab in advanced cancers. Study observations and caveats: The study found that CD8+ T cells averaged more expanded clones than CD4+. Within 6 weeks, CD4+ and CD8+ blood T cells expanded clonally at 0.1 to 3.0 mg/kg. Normalized T-cell clonal expansion was also low in a subset of nonresponders.

Repertoires were generated with immunoSEQ multiplex PCR, while TCRdb's copy carries only in-frame clones and drops some. The sample has tens of thousands of clones, about nine tenths seen once. This clone was detected only once. Its antigen remains unknown. This receptor was identified in an adult with an advanced solid tumor such as melanoma, head and neck, liver or kidney cancer. The sequenced sample was CD4+ or CD8+ T cells sorted from blood, obtained in a trial of the OX40 agonist ivuxolimab.

CDR3 amino acids: CASMSGTEGPFYEQYF. The CDR3 DNA reads as TGTGCCAGCATGTCCGGGACGGAGGGTCCCTTTTACGAGCAGTACTTC. This chain connects TRBV7-8 to TRBJ2-7; weak D call: TRBD2 (6 bases). The V end was cut by 7 bases, the J end by 4 bases, with 23 bases between. The germline V gene has CDR1 SGHVS and CDR2 FQNEAQ. The CDR3 is 16 residues long.